This T cell receptor (beta chain) was profiled in a study of control samples from healthy donors and cancer patients. Profiling relied on immunoSEQ multiplex PCR, and the TCRdb table lists in-frame clones only, not all of them. The sample contains approximately 19,000 clones, 80% to 90% of which appear only once. Trimming took off 0 bases at V and 9 bases at J, with 10 bases between the two ends. This CDR3 comprises 13 residues. In germline, CDR1 is SGHRS, CDR2 YFSETQ. Sample: PBMCs. The rearrangement links TRBV5-1 to TRBJ2-1; D remains ambiguous. This receptor was identified in a woman between 70 and 85 years old with lung cancer. CDR3: CASSLGSSGEQFF. CDR3 nucleotide sequence: TGCGCCAGCAGCTTGGGCTCTAGTGGTGAGCAGTTCTTC. Looking up the rest from reference TRBV5-1 and TRBJ2-1 gives the full variable domain: KAGVTQTPRYLIKTRGQQVTLSCSPISGHRSVSWYQQTPGQGLQFLFEYFSETQRNKGNFPGRFSGRQFSNSRSEMNVSTLELGDSALYLCASSLGSSGEQFFGPGTRLTVL.